This T cell receptor beta chain was sequenced in a study of blood T cell repertoires in COVID-19. V was pared by 2 bases and J by 4 bases, with 7 bases of the junction left unmatched. The CDR3 covers 15 residues. Germline V gene lookup returns CDR1 MNHEY and CDR2 SVGAGI. TCRdb keeps only in-frame clones here, not all; method: immunoSEQ multiplex PCR. The table includes approximately 310,000 clones, roughly 87% detected once. The clonotype originates from a man in his fifties or sixties with active or convalescent COVID-19. Input material: peripheral blood. The chain couples TRBV6-5 to TRBJ1-2, with 7 bases fitting TRBD1. CDR3 sequence reads: CASSYTPGQFYGYTF. CDR3 DNA sequence: TGTGCCAGCAGTTACACGCCGGGACAGTTCTATGGCTACACCTTC.